This TCR beta chain was identified during a study of shared clonotypes between healthy human individuals. Study-level background: Per-donor plates numbered three CD4 naive, three CD4 memory, two CD8 naive and one CD8 memory.

It was across several immunoSEQ plates that each subset's genomic DNA was evenly split. Per the authors' pipeline: ImmunoSEQ yielded junction-only sequences lacking quality scores, so filtering differed. Sequencing used immunoSEQ multiplex PCR; TCRdb keeps in-frame clones, though not all of them. That table supplies the V and J calls and clone size; D and trimming were determined from the DNA. The table lists more than 1,200,000 clones, 98% of them singletons. This CDR3 contains 14 residues. Germline V gene lookup returns CDR1 SGHRS and CDR2 YFSETQ. V lost 4 bases and J 2 bases, leaving 13 bases between the germline ends. The split of CD4+ cells yielded CD45RA+ naive and CD45RA-negative memory subsets.

The material sequenced was naive CD4+ T cells sorted from blood. Subset denoted: CD45RA+ positively selected. The gene calls are TRBV5-1 and TRBJ2-7; the D gene could be TRBD1 or TRBD2 (6 bases each). This sequence originates from a man aged 30 to 45 in good health. CDR3 region: CASSRGAGTYEQYF. Here the CDR3 DNA reads TGCGCCAGCAGCAGGGGGGCCGGAACCTACGAGCAGTACTTC.